This T cell receptor (beta chain) was sequenced during a study of CD8 T cells in Susac syndrome. RNA amounts of 0.5 to 1 ug underwent reverse transcription with random hexamers. TCRdb reprocessed the immunoSEQ multiplex PCR reads with MiXCR, giving one entry per CDR3 protein. There are about 49,000 distinct CDR3 sequences in the sample; roughly 93% occur only once, and 0.5% to 0.55% lies in the top ten. The trim removed 5 bases at V and 4 bases at J, leaving 5 bases unmatched. In germline, CDR1 is LNHDA, CDR2 SQIVND (reference sequence). This CDR3 contains 14 residues. The sample comprised CD8+ T cells from PBMCs. The receptor was isolated from a human donor in good health. The genes are TRBV19 and TRBJ2-3, with 8 bases identical to TRBD1. CDR3 protein: CASSRDRRPDTQYF. The CDR3 DNA sequence: TGTGCCAGTAGTCGGGACAGGAGGCCAGATACGCAGTATTTT.